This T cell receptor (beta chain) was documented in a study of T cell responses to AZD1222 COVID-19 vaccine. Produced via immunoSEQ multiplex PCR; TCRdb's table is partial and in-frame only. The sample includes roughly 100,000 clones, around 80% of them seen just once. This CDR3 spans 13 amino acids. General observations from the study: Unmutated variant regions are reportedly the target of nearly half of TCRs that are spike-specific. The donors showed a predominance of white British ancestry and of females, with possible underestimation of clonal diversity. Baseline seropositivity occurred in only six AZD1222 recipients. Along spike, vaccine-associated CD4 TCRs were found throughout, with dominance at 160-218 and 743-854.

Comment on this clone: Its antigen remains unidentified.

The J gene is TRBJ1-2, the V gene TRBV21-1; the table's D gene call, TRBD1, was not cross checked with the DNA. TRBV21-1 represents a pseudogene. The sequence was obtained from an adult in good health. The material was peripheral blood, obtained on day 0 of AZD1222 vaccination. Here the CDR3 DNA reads TGTGCCAGCACCGCGACAGGGGTCTATGGCTACACCTTC. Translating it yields CASTATGVYGYTF.